The present T cell receptor (beta chain) was sequenced within a study of blood T cell repertoires in COVID-19. Background on the study: Both acute and convalescent COVID-19 samples were obtained from the United States, Italy and Spain. From T cells, B-cell-depleted T cells, or PBMCs came the material, which was cDNA or gDNA.

The table came from immunoSEQ multiplex PCR; TCRdb's copy has only in-frame clones and leaves some out. Altogether roughly 200,000 clones are present, approximately 80% being singletons, with the ten largest covering 7.5% to 9%. The junction had 12 bases not matched to a gene; V was cut back by 7 bases and J by 4 bases. Germline values: CDR1 SGHRS, CDR2 YFSETQ. This CDR3 spans 16 amino acids. Seattle's enrolled individuals joined amid active infection and were then monitored longitudinally. What was sequenced was peripheral blood. The chain links TRBV5-1 to TRBJ2-2; the match to TRBD2 covers 8 bases. This TCR was recovered from a woman of 80 years or more with COVID-19, enrolled during active disease. The CDR3, as DNA: TGCGCCAGCCGGGGAGGAGCGGGGGTCCCCACCGGGGAGCTGTTTTTT. Translating it yields CASRGGAGVPTGELFF.